One and the same sample provided the 29 T cell receptor beta chains below, sequenced in a study of T cell responses to AZD1222 COVID-19 vaccine. Here immunoSEQ multiplex PCR was the method, and the copy in TCRdb shows in-frame clones only, minus some. This sample has some 150,000 clones, with around nine tenths found just once. This specimen consisted of peripheral blood, obtained 28 days after the second AZD1222 dose. The receptors originated from an adult who received the AZD1222 COVID-19 vaccine.

This clone was seen only once. The CDR3 sequence is CSVLGTPNTGELFF. The CDR3 DNA sequence: TGCAGCGTTCTGGGAACACCGAACACCGGGGAGCTGTTTTTT. V is TRBV29-1 and J is TRBJ2-2; D is ambiguous. Germline loops: CDR1 SQVTM, CDR2 ANQGSEA. The CDR3 consists of 14 residues. Trimming took 5 bases from V and 0 from J, leaving 10 bases between them.

The chain has TRBV14 and TRBJ2-3, with D unclear. With 2 bases removed from V and 4 bases from J, the gap between germline ends came to 4 bases. CDR1 SGHDN and CDR2 FVKESK come from the germline V gene. The CDR3 length is 12 residues. CDR3 bases: TGTGCCAGCAGCCAATTTGCAGATACGCAGTATTTT. As protein: CASSQFADTQYF. The full variable domain, with the rest looked up from reference TRBV14 and TRBJ2-3, is EAGVTQFPSHSVIEKGQTVTLRCDPISGHDNLYWYRRVMGKEIKFLLHFVKESKQDESGMPNNRFLAERTGGTYSTLKVQPAELEDSGVYFCASSQFADTQYFGPGTRLTVL.

The chain employs TRBV7-3 and TRBJ2-5; D remains ambiguous. The V gene lost 0 bases and the J gene lost 3 bases, with 8 bases spanning the gap. Germline loops: CDR1 SGHTA, CDR2 FQGTGA. The CDR3 has 14 residues. The CDR3 bases are TGTGCCAGCAGCTTAACGGCGAGTAAAGAGACCCAGTACTTC. This sequence encodes CASSLTASKETQYF.

V usage is TRBV28 and J usage is TRBJ1-1, with D possibly TRBD1 on 6 matching bases. V was trimmed by 6 bases and J by 10 bases, leaving 12 bases between them. CDR3 length equals 11 residues. The germline V gene has CDR1 MDHEN and CDR2 SYDVKM. DNA for the CDR3: TGTGCCAGCAGCCGTAACAGGGCAGCTTTCTTT. Protein product: CASSRNRAAFF.

V and J are TRBV5-8 and TRBJ2-7; 11 positions match TRBD1. This CDR3 is built from 14 residues. Germline values: CDR1 SGHTS, CDR2 YDEGEE. The ends lost 0 bases at V and 6 bases at J; junction bases unmatched: 2. The CDR3 nucleotides are TGTGCCAGCAGCTTGGCCGGGACAGGGGGCGAGCAGTACTTC. Its protein product is CASSLAGTGGEQYF.

CDR3 DNA sequence: TGTGCCAGTAGTATTCCTAAACCGAACACCGGGGAGCTGTTTTTT. It translates to CASSIPKPNTGELFF. V is TRBV19 and J is TRBJ2-2; D remains unclear. From germline, CDR1 is LNHDA and CDR2 SQIVND (reference sequence). The CDR3 has 15 residues. V shed 3 bases and J shed 0 bases, with 8 bases lying between them. The complete variable domain, with remaining parts taken from reference TRBV19 and TRBJ2-2, reads DGGITQSPKYLFRKEGQNVTLSCEQNLNHDAMYWYRQDPGQGLRLIYYSQIVNDFQKGDIAEGYSVSREKKESFPLTVTSAQKNPTAFYLCASSIPKPNTGELFFGEGSRLTVL.

The rearrangement joins TRBV5-1 to TRBJ2-2, with TRBD1 matching over 8 bases. This CDR3 has 17 amino acids. Trimming cost V 3 bases and J 3 bases; bases outside gene matches: 10. Germline-derived CDR1 and CDR2 are SGHRS and YFSETQ. Here the CDR3 DNA reads TGCGCCAGCAGCTCGGCCTCTACAGGGGGAGACACCGGGGAGCTGTTTTTT. Translating it yields CASSSASTGGDTGELFF.

The chain's CDR3 is CASRAQGGSPLHF. The CDR3 DNA reads as TGTGCCAGCAGAGCACAGGGAGGCTCACCCCTCCACTTT. The rearrangement links TRBV16 to TRBJ1-6, with D perhaps TRBD1 (6 bases). Trimming cost V 6 bases and J 10 bases, with 13 bases left between them. The CDR3 runs 13 residues. CDR1 KGHSY and CDR2 FQNENV come from the germline V gene.

CDR3 DNA sequence: TGTGCCAGCAGCTTACAGGAGGGTCAGCCCCAGCATTTT. Its translation is CASSLQEGQPQHF. The V gene is TRBV7-3, the J gene TRBJ1-5; D gene unclear. The CDR3 consists of 13 residues. The V end was cut by 2 bases, the J end by 6 bases, with 8 bases between. Germline CDR1 SGHTA, CDR2 FQGTGA.

This chain joins TRBV11-2 and TRBJ2-6; D not resolved. The CDR3 extends over 13 amino acids. Germline assignment: CDR1 SGHAT and CDR2 FQNNGV. Trimming shortened V by 7 bases and J by 2 bases, and 6 bases separated the two germline ends. CDR3 region: CASNQAGANVLTF. CDR3 in DNA: TGTGCCAGCAACCAAGCTGGGGCCAACGTCCTGACTTTC.

This clone was found a few times. The rearrangement uses TRBV2 and TRBJ2-3, with D perhaps matching TRBD2 (5 bases). Germline CDR1 SNHLY, CDR2 FYNNEI. V shed 0 bases and J shed 6 bases, with 19 bases lying between them. The CDR3 extends over 17 amino acids. CDR3 nucleotide sequence: TGTGCCAGCAGTGAAGCTTGGCTAGCCCAAGGTGGGGATACGCAGTATTTT. Its protein is CASSEAWLAQGGDTQYF.

V usage is TRBV19 and J usage is TRBJ1-1; maybe TRBD1 (5 bases). The V end was cut by 3 bases, the J end by 4 bases, with 12 bases between. The CDR3 has 14 residues. Germline V gene sequence: CDR1 LNHDA, CDR2 SQIVND (reference sequence). The chain's CDR3 is CASSILPGRTEAFF. In DNA, the CDR3 is TGTGCCAGTAGTATTCTCCCAGGGCGCACTGAAGCTTTCTTT.

The table lists this clone with a few counts. The chain uses TRBV11-1 and TRBJ2-3; 10 bases are shared with TRBD2. Germline V gene lookup returns CDR1 SGHAT and CDR2 FQDESV (reference sequence). The junction had 5 bases not matched to a gene; V was cut back by 2 bases and J by 6 bases. This CDR3 has 15 amino acids. CDR3 region: CASSLLSGGGDTQYF. DNA of the CDR3: TGTGCCAGCAGCTTATTAAGCGGGGGGGGCGATACGCAGTATTTT.

V usage is TRBV7-9 and J usage is TRBJ2-7; D is possibly TRBD1 or TRBD2 (5 bases each). The CDR3 spans 14 residues. CDR1 is SEHNR, CDR2 FQNEAQ, per germline (reference sequence). V lost 3 bases and J lost 2, with 11 bases in between. The CDR3 is CASSFYGGPYEQYF. Written as DNA, the CDR3 is TGTGCCAGCAGCTTTTATGGGGGTCCCTACGAGCAGTACTTC.

This rearrangement joins TRBV27 to TRBJ2-1; 8 bases align to TRBD1. Germline lookup yields CDR1 MNHEY and CDR2 SMNVEV (reference sequence). This CDR3 region has 14 residues. The J segment lost 9 bases and the V segment lost 6 bases, leaving 10 bases of the junction unmatched. The CDR3 reads CASRTRTGWPEQFF. The CDR3 bases are TGTGCCAGCAGAACTAGGACAGGGTGGCCTGAGCAGTTCTTC.

Remarks on this clone: This specimen includes other DNA sequences encoding the same CDR3. The rearrangement joins TRBV28 to TRBJ1-2, with 7 nucleotides matching TRBD1. There are 13 residues in the CDR3. Germline V gives CDR1 MDHEN, CDR2 SYDVKM. V shed 4 bases, J shed 2 bases, and the junction held 1 base outside the gene matches. CDR3 region: CASSSGQNYGYTF. CDR3 DNA sequence: TGTGCCAGCAGTTCGGGACAGAACTATGGCTACACCTTC.

The gene calls are TRBV11-2 and TRBJ2-1; 7 nucleotides match TRBD1. Losses at the gene ends were 6 bases for V and 0 bases for J; bases not matched to a gene: 5. The germline V gene encodes CDR1 SGHAT and CDR2 FQNNGV. There are 15 residues in the CDR3. The CDR3 DNA is TGTGCCAGCAGTACGGGACAGAGCTCCTACAATGAGCAGTTCTTC. Translated, it gives CASSTGQSSYNEQFF.

The chain has TRBV29-1 and TRBJ2-5; no clear D gene. V lost 4 bases, J lost 1 base, and 10 bases lay in between. Germline assignment: CDR1 SQVTM and CDR2 ANQGSEA. The CDR3 sequence is 13 residues long. The CDR3 region has the DNA TGCAGCGTTGCAAGGATATTCCAAGAGACCCAGTACTTC. It yields the protein CSVARIFQETQYF.

The chain combines TRBV6-5 with TRBJ1-2; 7 bases are a match to TRBD1. There are 13 residues in the CDR3. V shed 7 bases and J 5 bases; nucleotides not matched to a gene: 7. Germline CDR1 and CDR2: MNHEY and SVGAGI. The DNA for the CDR3 is TGTGCCAGCAAGACGGGACAGTTTTATGGCTACACCTTC. Translation: CASKTGQFYGYTF.

The chain is built from TRBV11-3 and TRBJ2-1; D uncertain. This CDR3 spans 15 amino acids. Per germline, CDR1 SGHNT and CDR2 YENEEA. Trimming cost V 0 bases and J 5 bases, with 11 bases left between them. The CDR3 DNA reads TGTGCCAGCAGCTTAGACGGGCGTCGGGACAATGAGCAGTTCTTC. It translates to CASSLDGRRDNEQFF.

The rearrangement uses TRBV9 and TRBJ2-7; D is unresolved. Germline lookup yields CDR1 SGDLS and CDR2 YYNGEE. Trimming pared 0 bases from V and 6 bases from J, leaving 16 bases between. This CDR3 has 15 amino acids. CDR3 in DNA: TGTGCCAGCAGCGTAGCCGGAGACCCTACGGCCGAGCAGTACTTC. Protein: CASSVAGDPTAEQYF. Using reference TRBV9 and TRBJ2-7 for the parts outside the CDR3, the full variable domain is DSGVTQTPKHLITATGQRVTLRCSPRSGDLSVYWYQQSLDQGLQFLIQYYNGEERAKGNILERFSAQQFPDLHSELNLSSLELGDSALYFCASSVAGDPTAEQYFGPGTRLTVT.

The chain uses TRBV2 and TRBJ1-2, with 8 bases identical to TRBD1. Germline V CDR1 and CDR2: SNHLY, FYNNEI. The CDR3 loop spans 14 amino acids. With 5 bases clipped from V and 10 bases from J, the junction kept 12 bases outside the gene matches. The CDR3 spells CASSFGQGKGLYTF. CDR3 bases: TGTGCCAGCAGTTTTGGACAGGGAAAGGGACTCTACACCTTC. The full variable domain, rest sourced from reference TRBV2 and TRBJ1-2, is EPEVTQTPSHQVTQMGQEVILRCVPISNHLYFYWYRQILGQKVEFLVSFYNNEISEKSEIFDDQFSVERPDGSNFTLKIRSTKLEDSAMYFCASSFGQGKGLYTFGSGTRLTVV.

V usage is TRBV13 and J usage is TRBJ2-7, with 10 bases aligning to TRBD1. The trim removed 5 bases at V and 6 bases at J, leaving 10 bases unmatched. Germline CDR1 PRHDT, CDR2 FYEKMQ (reference sequence). The CDR3 totals 15 residues. CDR3 nucleotide sequence: TGTGCCAGCAGCCCACGCGGGACAGGGGTTGGCGAGCAGTACTTC. It yields the protein CASSPRGTGVGEQYF.

This rearrangement joins TRBV28 to TRBJ1-2; D is ambiguous. Germline V CDR1 and CDR2: MDHEN, SYDVKM. This CDR3 comprises 12 residues. Between the trimmed V and J ends, which lost 6 bases and 8 bases, there was a span of 13 bases. The CDR3 loop reads CASRPNSRGYTF. The CDR3 DNA sequence: TGTGCCAGCAGACCTAACTCCAGGGGCTACACCTTC.

The chain joins TRBV9 to TRBJ2-6, with D maybe TRBD2 (5 bases). Germline V CDR1 and CDR2: SGDLS, YYNGEE. V dropped 4 bases and J dropped 0 bases, with 8 bases sitting between them. The CDR3 loop spans 15 amino acids. The CDR3 sequence: CASSHRGSGANVLTF. The DNA for the CDR3 is TGTGCCAGCAGCCACCGGGGCTCTGGGGCCAACGTCCTGACTTTC. The whole variable domain, filled in from reference TRBV9 and TRBJ2-6, reads DSGVTQTPKHLITATGQRVTLRCSPRSGDLSVYWYQQSLDQGLQFLIQYYNGEERAKGNILERFSAQQFPDLHSELNLSSLELGDSALYFCASSHRGSGANVLTFGAGSRLTVL.

The gene calls are TRBV30 and TRBJ1-1; maybe TRBD1 (6 bases). The V gene's germline CDR1 is GTSNPN and CDR2 SVGIG (reference sequence). The CDR3 totals 13 residues. Trimming pared 3 bases from V and 4 bases from J, leaving 12 bases between. The CDR3 DNA is TGTGCCTGGAGGGGGGGGCTCGGCACTGAAGCTTTCTTT. The encoded protein is CAWRGGLGTEAFF. The variable domain in full, completed from reference TRBV30 and TRBJ1-1, reads SQTIHQWPATLVQPVGSPLSLECTVEGTSNPNLYWYRQAAGRGLQLLFYSVGIGQISSEVPQNLSASRPQDRQFILSSKKLLLSDSGFYLCAWRGGLGTEAFFGQGTRLTVV.

The J gene is TRBJ2-2, the V gene TRBV19; D is unresolved. The CDR3 runs 14 residues. Trimming cost V 7 bases and J 4 bases, with 13 bases left between them. Germline values: CDR1 LNHDA, CDR2 SQIVND (reference sequence). The CDR3 loop reads CASTPAVATGELFF. CDR3 DNA: TGTGCCAGTACCCCCGCCGTAGCCACCGGGGAGCTGTTTTTT.

This chain connects TRBV5-1 to TRBJ2-3; TRBD2 agrees at 7 bases. There are 16 residues in the CDR3. The V gene end was trimmed by 0 bases and the J gene end by 1 base; junction bases not matched to a gene: 5. Germline loops: CDR1 SGHRS, CDR2 YFSETQ. CDR3: CASSLGTTSGTDTQYF. For the CDR3, the DNA is TGCGCCAGCAGCTTGGGGACTACTAGCGGCACAGATACGCAGTATTTT.

V gene TRBV20-1 combines with J gene TRBJ1-2, with D maybe TRBD1 (6 bases). The germline CDR1 and CDR2 sequences are DFQATT and SNEGSKA (reference sequence). Deletions cut 8 bases from V and 6 bases from J, with 13 bases between. The CDR3 loop spans 11 amino acids. CDR3 nucleotide sequence: TGCAGTCACCAGGGGAGGAATGGCTACACCTTC. Its translation is CSHQGRNGYTF.